This T cell receptor beta chain stems from a study of cytomegalovirus exposure and HLA in healthy donors. With 60 Vbeta and 13 Jbeta primers, the PCR was carried out. TCRdb's table, derived via immunoSEQ multiplex PCR, lists solely in-frame clones and lacks some. The profile shows about 140,000 clones, roughly 62% of them singletons. V gave up 4 bases and J gave up 6 bases; unmatched junction bases: 9. This CDR3 has 15 amino acids. Germline CDR1 and CDR2: SGHTS and YDEGEE. The receptor's source is a male donor in good health and CMV-seronegative. V and J are TRBV5-8 and TRBJ2-2, with 7 bases that match TRBD1. Material: PBMCs. The CDR3 loop reads CASSIPGGIAGELFF. The CDR3 bases are TGTGCCAGCAGCATTCCAGGGGGTATCGCCGGGGAGCTGTTTTTT.